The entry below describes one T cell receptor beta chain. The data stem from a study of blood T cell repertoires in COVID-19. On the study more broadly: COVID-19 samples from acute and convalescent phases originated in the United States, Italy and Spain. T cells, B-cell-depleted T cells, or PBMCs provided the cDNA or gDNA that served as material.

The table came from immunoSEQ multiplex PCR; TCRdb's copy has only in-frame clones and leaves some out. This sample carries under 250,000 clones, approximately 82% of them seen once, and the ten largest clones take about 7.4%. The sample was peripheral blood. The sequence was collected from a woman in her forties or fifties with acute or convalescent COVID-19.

The CDR3 loop is CASSLGEANEKLFF. The CDR3, as DNA: TGTGCCAGCAGCCTTGGGGAGGCTAATGAAAAACTGTTTTTT. This chain joins TRBV7-9 and TRBJ1-4, with D unclear. The CDR3 sequence is 14 residues long. CDR1 is SEHNR, CDR2 FQNEAQ, per germline (reference sequence). Trimming left V 5 bases short and J 3 bases short, with 10 bases between. Drawing the rest from reference TRBV7-9 and TRBJ1-4, the complete variable domain is DTGVSQNPRHKITKRGQNVTFRCDPISEHNRLYWYRQTLGQGPEFLTYFQNEAQLEKSRLLSDRFSAERPKGSFSTLEIQRTEQGDSAMYLCASSLGEANEKLFFGSGTQLSVL.